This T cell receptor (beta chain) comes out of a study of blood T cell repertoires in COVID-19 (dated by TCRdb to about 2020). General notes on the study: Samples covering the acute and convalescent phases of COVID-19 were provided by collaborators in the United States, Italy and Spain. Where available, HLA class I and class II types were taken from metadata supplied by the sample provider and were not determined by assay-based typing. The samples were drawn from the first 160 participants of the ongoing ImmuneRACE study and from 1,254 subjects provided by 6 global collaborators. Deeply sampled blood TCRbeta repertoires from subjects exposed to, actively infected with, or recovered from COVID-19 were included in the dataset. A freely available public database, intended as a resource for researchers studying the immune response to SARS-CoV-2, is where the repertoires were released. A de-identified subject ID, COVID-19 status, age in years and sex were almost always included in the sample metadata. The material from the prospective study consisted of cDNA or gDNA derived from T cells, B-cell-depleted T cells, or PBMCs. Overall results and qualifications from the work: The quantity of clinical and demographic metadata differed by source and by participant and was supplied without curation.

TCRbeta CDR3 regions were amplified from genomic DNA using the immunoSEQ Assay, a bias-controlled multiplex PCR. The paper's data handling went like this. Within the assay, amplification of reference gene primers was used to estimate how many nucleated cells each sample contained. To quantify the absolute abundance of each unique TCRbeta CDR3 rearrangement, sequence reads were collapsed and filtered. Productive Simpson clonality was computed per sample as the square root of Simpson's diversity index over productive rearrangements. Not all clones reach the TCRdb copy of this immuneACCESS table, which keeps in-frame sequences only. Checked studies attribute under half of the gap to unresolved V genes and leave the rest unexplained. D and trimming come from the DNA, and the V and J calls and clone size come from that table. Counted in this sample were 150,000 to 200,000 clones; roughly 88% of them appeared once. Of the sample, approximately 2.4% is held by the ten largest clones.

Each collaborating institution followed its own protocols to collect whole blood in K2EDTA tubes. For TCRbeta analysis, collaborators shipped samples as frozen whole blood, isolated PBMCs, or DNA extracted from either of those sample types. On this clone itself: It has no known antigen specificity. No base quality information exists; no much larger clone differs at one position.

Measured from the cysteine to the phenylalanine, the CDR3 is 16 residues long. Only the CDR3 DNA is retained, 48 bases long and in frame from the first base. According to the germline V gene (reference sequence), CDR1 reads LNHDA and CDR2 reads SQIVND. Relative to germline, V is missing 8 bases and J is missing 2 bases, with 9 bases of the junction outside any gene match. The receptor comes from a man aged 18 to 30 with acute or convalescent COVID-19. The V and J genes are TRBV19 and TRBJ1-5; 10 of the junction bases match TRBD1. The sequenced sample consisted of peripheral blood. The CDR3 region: CASPGTGAGGNQPQHF. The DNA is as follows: TGTGCCAGTCCCGGGACAGGGGCTGGGGGCAATCAGCCCCAGCATTTT.